This T cell receptor beta chain was observed in a study of T cell responses to AZD1222 COVID-19 vaccine. Study-level findings and limits: Donors skewed white British and female; clonal diversity was possibly underestimated. Seropositivity was recorded at baseline in only 6 or 7 AZD1222 recipients.

Notes on this clone: Its antigen is not identified.

Repertoires were generated with immunoSEQ multiplex PCR, while TCRdb's copy carries only in-frame clones and drops some. The sample has some 150,000 clones; around nine tenths are singletons. Trimming took off 9 bases at V and 4 bases at J, with 15 bases between the two ends. Germline V gene lookup returns CDR1 LNHDA and CDR2 SQIVND (reference sequence). The CDR3 loop spans 13 amino acids. The sequencing here drew on peripheral blood, taken on day 0 of AZD1222 vaccination. The chain carries TRBV19 and TRBJ1-2, with D unresolved. This sequence was found in an adult in good health. Here the CDR3 reads CASEGRVTYGYTF. CDR3 coding DNA: TGTGCCAGCGAAGGACGGGTGACCTATGGCTACACCTTC. The entire variable domain, with the rest obtained from reference TRBV19 and TRBJ1-2, is as follows: DGGITQSPKYLFRKEGQNVTLSCEQNLNHDAMYWYRQDPGQGLRLIYYSQIVNDFQKGDIAEGYSVSREKKESFPLTVTSAQKNPTAFYLCASEGRVTYGYTFGSGTRLTVV.